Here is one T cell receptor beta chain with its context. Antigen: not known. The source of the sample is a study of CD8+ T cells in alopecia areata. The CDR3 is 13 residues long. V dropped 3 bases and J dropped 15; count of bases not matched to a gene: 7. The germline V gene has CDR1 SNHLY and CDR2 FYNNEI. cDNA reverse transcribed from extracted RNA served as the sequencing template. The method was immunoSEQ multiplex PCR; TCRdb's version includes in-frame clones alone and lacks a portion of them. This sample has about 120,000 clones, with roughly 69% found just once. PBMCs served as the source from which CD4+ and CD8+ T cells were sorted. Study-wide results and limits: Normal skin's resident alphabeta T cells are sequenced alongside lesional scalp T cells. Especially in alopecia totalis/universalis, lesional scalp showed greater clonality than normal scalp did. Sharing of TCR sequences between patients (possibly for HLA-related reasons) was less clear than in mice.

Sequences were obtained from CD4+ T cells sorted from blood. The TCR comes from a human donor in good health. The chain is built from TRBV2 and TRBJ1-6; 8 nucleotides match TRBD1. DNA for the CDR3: TGTGCCAGCAGTGACCGGGGCGACAGGGGCCTCCACTTT. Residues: CASSDRGDRGLHF.